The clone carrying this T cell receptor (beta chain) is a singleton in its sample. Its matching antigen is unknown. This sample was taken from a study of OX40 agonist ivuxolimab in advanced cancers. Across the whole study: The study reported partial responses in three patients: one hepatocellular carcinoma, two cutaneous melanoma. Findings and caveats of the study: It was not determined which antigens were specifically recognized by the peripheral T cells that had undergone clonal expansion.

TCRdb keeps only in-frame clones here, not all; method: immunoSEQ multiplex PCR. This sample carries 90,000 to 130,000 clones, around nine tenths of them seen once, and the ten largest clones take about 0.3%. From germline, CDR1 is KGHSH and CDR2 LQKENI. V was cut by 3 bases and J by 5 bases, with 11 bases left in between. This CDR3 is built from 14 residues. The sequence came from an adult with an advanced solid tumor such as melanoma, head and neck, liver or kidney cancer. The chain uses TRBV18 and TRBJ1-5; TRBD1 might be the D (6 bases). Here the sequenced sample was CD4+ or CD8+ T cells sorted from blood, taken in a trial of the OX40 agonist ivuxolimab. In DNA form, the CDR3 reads TGTGCCAGCTCACCCGGACAGAATTATCAGCCCCAGCATTTT. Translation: CASSPGQNYQPQHF.